This TCR beta chain was found in a study of OX40 agonist ivuxolimab in advanced cancers. Study background: Three partial responders included one hepatocellular carcinoma patient and two cutaneous melanoma patients.

Data came from immunoSEQ multiplex PCR; TCRdb stores just in-frame clones and leaves some out. The sample gives around 140,000 clones, approximately 90% of which show up once; about 1% is in the top ten. Systemic immunosuppression or autoimmune disease history was grounds to exclude patients. This clone was detected once. In germline, CDR1 is MNHEY, CDR2 SVGAGI. The V end was cut by 0 bases, the J end by 3 bases, with 11 bases between. The CDR3 runs to 15 residues. This TCR was recovered from an adult with an advanced solid tumor such as melanoma, head and neck, liver or kidney cancer. This rearrangement joins TRBV6-5 to TRBJ1-1; no clear D gene. The sample was CD4+ or CD8+ T cells sorted from blood, taken in a trial of the OX40 agonist ivuxolimab. In DNA, the CDR3 is TGTGCCAGCAGTTACTCCCCCACCTGGGACACTGAAGCTTTCTTT. Translating gives CASSYSPTWDTEAFF.